These 19 T cell receptor beta chains came from one sample sequenced in a study of T cell clones after liver transplantation. Repertoires were generated with immunoSEQ multiplex PCR, while TCRdb's copy carries only in-frame clones and drops some. The table shows some 57,000 clones, with under 85% occurring only once. Material: CD4+ T cells from blood, obtained at the 22-month timepoint. Every receptor here comes from a human patient who received a liver transplant. The graft donor may have given rise to some T cells.

The chain couples TRBV15 to TRBJ2-1; 15 nucleotides align to TRBD2. The CDR3 consists of 16 residues. The V gene's germline CDR1 is LNHNV and CDR2 YYDKDF (reference sequence). Trimming removed 1 base from V and 7 bases from J; junction bases left unmatched: 2. The CDR3 nucleotides read TGTGCCACCAGCAGAGGGACTAGCGGGGGGGCAAATGAGCAGTTCTTC. This gives the protein CATSRGTSGGANEQFF.

J is TRBJ1-2 and V is TRBV7-3; D is undetermined. The V gene lost 4 bases and the J gene lost 12 bases, with 18 bases spanning the gap. CDR1 and CDR2 (germline): SGHTA, FQGTGA. This CDR3 region has 13 residues. CDR3 protein: CASSSNYGEVHTF. The DNA for the CDR3 is TGTGCCAGCAGCTCCAATTATGGCGAGGTCCACACCTTC.

The chain joins TRBV5-1 to TRBJ2-7; D is undetermined. This CDR3 has 14 residues. Per the germline V gene, CDR1 is SGHRS and CDR2 is YFSETQ. Trimming removed 4 bases at V and 1 base at J, with 12 bases between. The CDR3 is CASSPQASSYEQYF. CDR3 coding DNA: TGCGCCAGCAGCCCTCAAGCGTCATCCTACGAGCAGTACTTC.

The chain carries TRBV5-6 and TRBJ2-5; TRBD2 matches at 7 bases. Germline V gene lookup returns CDR1 SGHDT and CDR2 YYEEEE. V shed 4 bases and J 5 bases; nucleotides not matched to a gene: 8. CDR3 length: 14 residues. In nucleotides, the CDR3 is TGTGCCAGCAGCCCCTCGGGGGGATGGGAGACCCAGTACTTC. This gives the protein CASSPSGGWETQYF.

This clone was observed a few times. This chain joins TRBV2 and TRBJ2-3; either TRBD1 or TRBD2 may supply D (5 bases each). This CDR3 has 13 residues. Germline assignment: CDR1 SNHLY and CDR2 FYNNEI. Trimming took 4 bases from V and 5 from J, leaving 10 bases between them. The CDR3: CASSGRDLDTQYF. In nucleotides, the CDR3 is TGTGCCAGCAGTGGCCGGGACCTAGATACGCAGTATTTT.

This clone was detected a few times. This chain uses TRBV10-3 with TRBJ1-2, with D tentatively TRBD1 (6 bases). CDR3 length: 15 amino acids. Germline V gene lookup returns CDR1 ENHRY and CDR2 SYGVKD. V lost 2 bases, J lost 4 bases, and 14 bases lay in between. CDR3 loop: CAISEISGVFYGYTF. The CDR3 bases are TGTGCCATCAGTGAGATATCAGGGGTCTTCTATGGCTACACCTTC.

The chain uses TRBV30 and TRBJ1-6; D is perhaps TRBD1 (5 bases). Trimming removed 4 bases at V and 11 bases at J, with 18 bases between. CDR1 and CDR2 (germline): GTSNPN, SVGIG (reference sequence). The CDR3 sequence is 14 residues long. CDR3 amino acids: CAWIRSGVSTPLHF. DNA for the CDR3: TGTGCCTGGATCCGGTCGGGGGTTAGTACACCCCTCCACTTT.

J is TRBJ2-7 and V is TRBV6-5; D perhaps matches TRBD1 (5 bases). Trimming left V 5 bases short and J 5 bases short, with 13 bases between. The CDR3 consists of 13 residues. The V gene's germline CDR1 is MNHEY and CDR2 SVGAGI. The CDR3 region is CASSVQVPHEQYF. CDR3 DNA: TGTGCCAGCAGTGTACAGGTGCCCCACGAGCAGTACTTC.

The genes are TRBV6-4 and TRBJ2-2; 9 bases are shared with TRBD1. The CDR3 contains 15 residues. V lost 6 bases to trimming and J lost 1 base; unmatched junction nucleotides: 3. In germline, CDR1 is MRHNA, CDR2 SNTAGT. CDR3 protein: CASSQDRGNTGELFF. The DNA of the CDR3 is TGTGCCAGCAGCCAGGACAGGGGGAACACCGGGGAGCTGTTTTTT.

This rearrangement joins TRBV28 to TRBJ2-1, with D unresolved. Looked up from germline, CDR1 is MDHEN and CDR2 is SYDVKM. The CDR3 sequence is 13 residues long. The V and J ends lost 2 bases and 7 bases respectively, with 9 bases between them. This CDR3 reads CASSLLSKNEQFF. The CDR3 DNA is TGTGCCAGCAGTTTACTTAGCAAGAATGAGCAGTTCTTC.

The chain combines TRBV18 with TRBJ2-7; D might be TRBD1 (5 bases). CDR1 and CDR2 from the germline V gene are KGHSH and LQKENI. The V and J ends lost 3 bases and 5 bases respectively, with 11 bases between them. The CDR3 has 13 amino acids. The CDR3 coding sequence is TGTGCCAGCTCACCGAGCAGGGATAACGAGCAGTACTTC. Encoded protein: CASSPSRDNEQYF. The full variable domain, with the rest looked up from reference TRBV18 and TRBJ2-7, is NAGVMQNPRHLVRRRGQEARLRCSPMKGHSHVYWYRQLPEEGLKFMVYLQKENIIDESGMPKERFSAEFPKEGPSILRIQQVVRGDSAAYFCASSPSRDNEQYFGPGTRLTVT.

This clone was seen just once. Other DNA sequences of this sample code for an identical CDR3. This chain joins TRBV5-6 and TRBJ1-2; D call uncertain. The CDR3 length is 11 residues. The V gene's germline CDR1 is SGHDT and CDR2 YYEEEE. The V end lost 1 base, the J end lost 2 bases, and 0 bases lay between the germline ends. The chain's CDR3 is CASSLNYGYTF. The CDR3 coding sequence is TGTGCCAGCAGCTTGAACTATGGCTACACCTTC.

The V gene is TRBV6-6, the J gene TRBJ2-7, with D unresolved. The length of the CDR3 is 14 residues. Germline loops: CDR1 MNHNY, CDR2 SVGAGI (reference sequence). Trimming pared 1 base from V and 6 bases from J, leaving 13 bases between. In DNA, the CDR3 is TGTGCCAGCAGTTACTACGGCGTTTCGGGCGAGCAGTACTTC. Translated: CASSYYGVSGEQYF.

The table lists this clone with a few counts. The chain joins TRBV2 to TRBJ2-2, with 8 positions matching TRBD1. J lost 6 bases, V lost 6 bases, and 9 bases had no gene match. CDR1 and CDR2 (germline): SNHLY, FYNNEI. This CDR3 has 15 residues. CDR3 in amino acids: CASRRDRSVSGELFF. The CDR3 DNA reads as TGTGCCAGCAGACGGGACAGGTCCGTTTCCGGGGAGCTGTTTTTT. The variable domain in full, with the rest retrieved from reference TRBV2 and TRBJ2-2, is EPEVTQTPSHQVTQMGQEVILRCVPISNHLYFYWYRQILGQKVEFLVSFYNNEISEKSEIFDDQFSVERPDGSNFTLKIRSTKLEDSAMYFCASRRDRSVSGELFFGEGSRLTVL.

V usage is TRBV9 and J usage is TRBJ2-3; D not certain. Trimming took off 6 bases at V and 3 bases at J, with 20 bases between the two ends. CDR1 is SGDLS, CDR2 YYNGEE, per germline. This CDR3 comprises 16 residues. CDR3 in amino acids: CASNPRGDRDTDTQYF. CDR3 bases: TGTGCCAGCAACCCCCGTGGAGATAGGGATACAGATACGCAGTATTTT.

V usage is TRBV14 and J usage is TRBJ2-7; 11 nucleotides agree with TRBD2. Germline CDR1 is SGHDN and CDR2 is FVKESK. Trimming took 5 bases from V and 2 from J; bases not matched to a gene: 8. The CDR3 totals 16 residues. The CDR3 DNA is TGTGCCAGCAGCTCCACTAGCGGGGGAGAAACCTACGAGCAGTACTTC. It specifies CASSSTSGGETYEQYF.

The V gene is TRBV27, the J gene TRBJ1-5; TRBD1 matches 11 bases. CDR1 is MNHEY, CDR2 SMNVEV, per germline (reference sequence). This CDR3 contains 15 residues. With V trimmed by 6 bases and J by 4 bases, 5 bases remained unmatched. The CDR3 sequence: CASRPGTGGNQPQHF. Here the CDR3 DNA reads TGTGCCAGCAGACCCGGGACAGGGGGGAATCAGCCCCAGCATTTT.

The genes are TRBV29-1 and TRBJ1-1, with 7 bases identical to TRBD1. The germline gives CDR1 SQVTM, CDR2 ANQGSEA. J lost 4 bases, V lost 7 bases, and 9 bases had no gene match. The CDR3 extends over 13 amino acids. CDR3 bases: TGCAGCGCCGTAACAGGGGACGGCACTGAAGCTTTCTTT. Protein sequence: CSAVTGDGTEAFF.

The chain couples TRBV2 to TRBJ1-2; maybe TRBD1 (5 bases). This CDR3 has 12 amino acids. Looked up from germline, CDR1 is SNHLY and CDR2 is FYNNEI. Trimming left V 2 bases short and J 5 bases short, with 6 bases between. The CDR3 region is CASSERGYGYTF. The CDR3 DNA is TGTGCCAGCAGTGAAAGGGGTTATGGCTACACCTTC.